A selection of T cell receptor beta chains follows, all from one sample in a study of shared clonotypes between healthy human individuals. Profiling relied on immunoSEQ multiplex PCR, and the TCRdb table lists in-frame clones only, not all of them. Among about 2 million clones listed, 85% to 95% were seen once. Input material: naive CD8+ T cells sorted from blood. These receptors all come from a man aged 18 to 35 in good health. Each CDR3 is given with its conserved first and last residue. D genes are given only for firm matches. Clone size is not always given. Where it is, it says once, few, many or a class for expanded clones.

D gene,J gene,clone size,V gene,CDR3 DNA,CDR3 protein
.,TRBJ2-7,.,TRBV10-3,TGTGCCATCAGTGATCCCGGTGGGCGGGCCTACGAGCAGTACTTC,CAISDPGGRAYEQYF
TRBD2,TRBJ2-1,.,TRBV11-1,TGTGCCAGCAGCTCCCTTAGCGGGGGGATTTACAATGAGCAGTTCTTC,CASSSLSGGIYNEQFF
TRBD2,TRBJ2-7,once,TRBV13,TGTGCCAGCAGTTTATACTATAGCGGGGGGTACGAGCAGTACTTC,CASSLYYSGGYEQYF
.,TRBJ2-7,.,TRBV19,TGTGCCAGTAGTATCGCAGTATCCTACGAGCAGTACTTC,CASSIAVSYEQYF
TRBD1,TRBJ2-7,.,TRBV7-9,TGTGCCAGCAGTCGGACAGGGGGCGAAGGGCAGTACTTC,CASSRTGGEGQYF
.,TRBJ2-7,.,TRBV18,TGTGCCAGCTCACCACCCTGGGGGGAAGTCTCCTACGAGCAGTACTTC,CASSPPWGEVSYEQYF
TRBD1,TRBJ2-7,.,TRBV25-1,TGTGCCTCACGGACAGGGATCTACGAGCAGTACTTC,CASRTGIYEQYF
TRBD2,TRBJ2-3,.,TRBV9,TGTGCCAGCGGACTTAGCGGGAGGACAGATACGCAGTATTTT,CASGLSGRTDTQYF
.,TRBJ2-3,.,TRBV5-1,TGCGCCAGCAGCTTGTGGGTCTCCGGCACAGATACGCAGTATTTT,CASSLWVSGTDTQYF
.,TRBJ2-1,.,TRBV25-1,TGTGCCAGCAGTGAAGTATCGGGAGTAAGAGGCGATGAGCAGTTCTTC,CASSEVSGVRGDEQFF
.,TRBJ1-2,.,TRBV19,TGTGCCAGTAGTATTATGGCGAGTGCTACTAACTATGGCTACACCTTC,CASSIMASATNYGYTF
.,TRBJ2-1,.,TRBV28,TGTGCCAGCACCTTGTGGGTGGGTAGTGGGAATGAGCAGTTCTTC,CASTLWVGSGNEQFF
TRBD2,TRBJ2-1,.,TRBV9,TGTGCCAGCAGCGTAGTAGCGGGATCTTACAATGAGCAGTTCTTC,CASSVVAGSYNEQFF
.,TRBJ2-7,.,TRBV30,TGTGCCTGGAGTCCCCGGGTCGGATTTGAGCAGTACTTC,CAWSPRVGFEQYF
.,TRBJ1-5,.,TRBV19,TGTGCCAGTAGTATAGTGGGGGGGGACTATAGCAATCAGCCCCAGCATTTT,CASSIVGGDYSNQPQHF
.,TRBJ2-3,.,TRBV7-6,TGTGCCAGCAGCGCTACTAGCACAGATACGCAGTATTTT,CASSATSTDTQYF
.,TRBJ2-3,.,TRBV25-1,TGTGCCAGCAGTACAGGGGGAGGGGGCACAGATACGCAGTATTTT,CASSTGGGGTDTQYF
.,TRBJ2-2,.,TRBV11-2,TGTGCCAGCAGCTGGGACGGGACCGGGGAGCTGTTTTTT,CASSWDGTGELFF
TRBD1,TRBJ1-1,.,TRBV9,TGTGCCAGCAGCGAGGGACAGGGGGCCGGGACTGAAGCTTTCTTT,CASSEGQGAGTEAFF
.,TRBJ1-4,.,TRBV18,TGTGCCAGCTCACCAGGCTCAACTAATGAAAAACTGTTTTTT,CASSPGSTNEKLFF
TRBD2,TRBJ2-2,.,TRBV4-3,TGCGCCAGCAGCCAAGACCTAGCGGGAGCGGTCGGGGAGCTGTTTTTT,CASSQDLAGAVGELFF
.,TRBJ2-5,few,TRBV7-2,TGTGCCAGCAGCTTAGACGGAGAAGAGACCCAGTACTTC,CASSLDGEETQYF
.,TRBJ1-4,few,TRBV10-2,TGCGCCAGCAGTGAAGACAGCGTTAATGAAAAACTGTTTTTT,CASSEDSVNEKLFF
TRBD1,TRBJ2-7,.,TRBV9,TGTGCCAGCAGCTCACAGGGGGCGCTGGACGAGCAGTACTTC,CASSSQGALDEQYF
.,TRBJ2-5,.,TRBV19,TGTGCCAGCAGTCGAGGGGAAGAGACCCAGTACTTC,CASSRGEETQYF
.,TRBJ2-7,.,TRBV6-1,TGTGCCAGCAGTGAGCTTGCACTAGTGTACGAGCAGTACTTC,CASSELALVYEQYF
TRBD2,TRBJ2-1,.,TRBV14,TGTGCCAGCAGCCCCTGGCGGGAGGGCTACAATGAGCAGTTCTTC,CASSPWREGYNEQFF
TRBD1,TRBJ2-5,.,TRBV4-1,TGCGCCAGCAGCCACGTTGCCGGGACAGGGGAAGAGACCCAGTACTTC,CASSHVAGTGEETQYF
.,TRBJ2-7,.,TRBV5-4,TGTGCCAGCAGCTGGAACTGGGGAAACGAGCAGTACTTC,CASSWNWGNEQYF
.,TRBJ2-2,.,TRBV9,TGTGCCAGCAGCTACCCGGGGGACAAAGCGAACACCGGGGAGCTGTTTTTT,CASSYPGDKANTGELFF
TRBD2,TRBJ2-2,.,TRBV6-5,TGTGCCAGCAGTCGACTAGCGGGAGTTGGCGGGGAGCTGTTTTTT,CASSRLAGVGGELFF
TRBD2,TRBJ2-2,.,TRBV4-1,TGCGCCAGCAGCGACGAGGCGGGGGGCTTTACCACCGGGGAGCTGTTTTTT,CASSDEAGGFTTGELFF
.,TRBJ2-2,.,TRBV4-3,TGCGCCAGCAGCCGGAGGTGGCACACAGCACCCGGGGAGCTGTTTTTT,CASSRRWHTAPGELFF
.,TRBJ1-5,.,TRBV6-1,TGTGCCAGCAGTGAAGCTTTAAGTTATAGCAATCAGCCCCAGCATTTT,CASSEALSYSNQPQHF
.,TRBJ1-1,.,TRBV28,TGTGCCAGCAGCTACACTGAAGCTTTCTTT,CASSYTEAFF
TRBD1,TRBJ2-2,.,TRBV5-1,TGCGCCAGCAGTCGGGACAGGGTCAACACCGGGGAGCTGTTTTTT,CASSRDRVNTGELFF
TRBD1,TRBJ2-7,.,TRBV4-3,TGCGCCAGCAGCCCGGGGGACAGGGCCTTCTACGAGCAGTACTTC,CASSPGDRAFYEQYF
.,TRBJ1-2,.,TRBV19,TGTGCCAGTAGTATGGCACCCGCCTGGTTAGGCTACACCTTC,CASSMAPAWLGYTF
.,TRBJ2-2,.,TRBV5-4,TGTGCCAGCAGGGTGTGGTCAGCGACCGGGGAGCTGTTTTTT,CASRVWSATGELFF
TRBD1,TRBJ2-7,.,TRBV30,TGTGCCTGGAGAGCCTTTGACCTCCCAGGGGGGCAGTACTTC,CAWRAFDLPGGQYF
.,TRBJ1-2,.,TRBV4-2,TGTGCCAGCAGCCAAGATGGAAGCGACCATGGCTACACCTTC,CASSQDGSDHGYTF
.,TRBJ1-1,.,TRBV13,TGTGCCAGCAGCGGATCCGAACAGGAAAACACTGAAGCTTTCTTT,CASSGSEQENTEAFF
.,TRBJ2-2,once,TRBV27,TGTGCCAGCGGCCCTGAATTCGACGCCGGGGAGCTGTTTTTT,CASGPEFDAGELFF
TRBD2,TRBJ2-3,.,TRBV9,TGTGCCAGCAGCGCAGCGGGAGGGATACATACGCAGTATTTT,CASSAAGGIHTQYF
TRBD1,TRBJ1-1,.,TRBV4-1,TGCGCCAGCAGCTCCGGGACAGGGGGCGCTTGGAACACTGAAGCTTTCTTT,CASSSGTGGAWNTEAFF
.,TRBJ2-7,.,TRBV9,TGTGCCAGCAGCGTAGGACTAGGAAGTGCCTACGAGCAGTACTTC,CASSVGLGSAYEQYF
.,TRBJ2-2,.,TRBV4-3,TGCGCCAGCAGCCAAGAAGGAATCTACTCGGGGGAGCTGTTTTTT,CASSQEGIYSGELFF
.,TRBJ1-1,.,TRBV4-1,TGCGCCAGCAGCGAGCGGCCTGTAACTGAAGCTTTCTTT,CASSERPVTEAFF
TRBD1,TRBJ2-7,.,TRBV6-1,TGTGCCAGCAGTGAAGGGGACAGGGTGTTTTACGAGCAGTACTTC,CASSEGDRVFYEQYF
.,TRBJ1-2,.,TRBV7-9,TGTGCCAGCAGCTTATCCGAGCAGGGTCACTATGGCTACACCTTC,CASSLSEQGHYGYTF
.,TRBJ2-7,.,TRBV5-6,TGTGCCAGCAGCAGATCCGAAAGCTCCTACGAGCAGTACTTC,CASSRSESSYEQYF
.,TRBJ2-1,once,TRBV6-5,TGTGCCAGCAGTTACTCGGGAGCTGGCAATGAGCAGTTCTTC,CASSYSGAGNEQFF
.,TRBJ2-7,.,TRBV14,TGTGCCAGCAGCCACCTATCCTACGAGCAGTACTTC,CASSHLSYEQYF
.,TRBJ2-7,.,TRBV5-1,TGCGCCAGCAGCTTGGAACCCCTGGGCGAGCAGTACTTC,CASSLEPLGEQYF
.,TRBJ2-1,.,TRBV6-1,TGTGCCAGCAGTGCTGTGGCCCATGAGCAGTTCTTC,CASSAVAHEQFF